This entry concerns a single T cell receptor (beta chain). The repertoire was sequenced with immunoSEQ multiplex PCR; TCRdb's copy has only in-frame clones and lacks some. The sample lists roughly 38,000 clones, approximately 80% occurring once. The V end lost 6 bases, the J end lost 4 bases, and 6 bases lay between the germline ends. This CDR3 comprises 11 residues. CDR1 and CDR2 (germline): MNHEY, SVGAGI. The sample belongs to a study of blood T cell repertoires in COVID-19. Whole-study context: T cells, B-cell-depleted T cells, or PBMCs provided the cDNA or gDNA that served as material.

The sequence derives from a human donor in a cohort sampled during active COVID-19. The chain couples TRBV6-5 to TRBJ1-1; no clear D gene. The sample consisted of peripheral blood. This chain's CDR3 is CASSGSTEAFF. The CDR3 DNA follows: TGTGCCAGCAGCGGTAGCACTGAAGCTTTCTTT.